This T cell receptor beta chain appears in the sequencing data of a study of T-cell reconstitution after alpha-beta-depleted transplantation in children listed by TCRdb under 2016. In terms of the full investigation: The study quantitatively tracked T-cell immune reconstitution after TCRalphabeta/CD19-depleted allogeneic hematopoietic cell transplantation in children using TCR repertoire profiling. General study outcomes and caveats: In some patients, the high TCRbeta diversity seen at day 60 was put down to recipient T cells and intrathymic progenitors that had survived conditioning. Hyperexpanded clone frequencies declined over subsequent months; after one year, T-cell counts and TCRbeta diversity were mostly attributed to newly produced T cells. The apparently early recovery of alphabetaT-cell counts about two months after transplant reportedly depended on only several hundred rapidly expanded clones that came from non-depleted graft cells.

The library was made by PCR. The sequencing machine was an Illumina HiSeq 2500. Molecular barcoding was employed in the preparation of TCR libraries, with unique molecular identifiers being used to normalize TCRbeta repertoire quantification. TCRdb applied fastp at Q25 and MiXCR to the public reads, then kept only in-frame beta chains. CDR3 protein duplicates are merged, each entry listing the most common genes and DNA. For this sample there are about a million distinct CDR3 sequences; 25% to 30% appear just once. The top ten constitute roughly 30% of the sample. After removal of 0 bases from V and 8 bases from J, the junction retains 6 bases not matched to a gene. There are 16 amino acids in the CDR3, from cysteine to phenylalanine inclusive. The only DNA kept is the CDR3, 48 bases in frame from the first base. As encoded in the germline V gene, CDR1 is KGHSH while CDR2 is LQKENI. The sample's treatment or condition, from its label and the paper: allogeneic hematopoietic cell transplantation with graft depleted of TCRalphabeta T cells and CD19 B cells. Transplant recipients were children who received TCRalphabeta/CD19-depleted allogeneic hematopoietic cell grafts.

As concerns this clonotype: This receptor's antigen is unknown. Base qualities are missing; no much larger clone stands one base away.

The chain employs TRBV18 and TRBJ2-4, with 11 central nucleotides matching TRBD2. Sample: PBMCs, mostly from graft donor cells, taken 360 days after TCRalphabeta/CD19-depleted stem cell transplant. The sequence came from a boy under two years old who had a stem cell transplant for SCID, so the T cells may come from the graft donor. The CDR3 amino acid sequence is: CASSPPASGGLDIQYF. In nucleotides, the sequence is TGTGCCAGCTCACCACCGGCTAGCGGGGGGCTGGACATTCAGTACTTC.